This T cell receptor (beta chain) was sequenced for a study of OX40 agonist ivuxolimab in advanced cancers. Study background: Dose-escalation cases comprised hepatocellular carcinoma, melanoma, renal cell or head and neck cancer. Findings and caveats of the study: The authors did not determine the antigen specificity of the expanded peripheral T cells.

The data were produced by immunoSEQ multiplex PCR, yet TCRdb's version contains in-frame clones alone and is incomplete. The table includes approximately 68,000 clones, approximately 81% detected once. This CDR3 contains 16 residues. Between the trimmed V and J ends, which lost 3 bases and 1 base, there was a span of 13 bases. CDR1 SGHRS and CDR2 YFSETQ come from the germline V gene. This clone was seen a few times. No antigen is known for it. This receptor was identified in an adult with an advanced solid tumor such as melanoma, head and neck, liver or kidney cancer. Material: CD4+ or CD8+ T cells sorted from blood, obtained in a trial of the OX40 agonist ivuxolimab. This rearrangement joins TRBV5-1 to TRBJ2-2; D possibly corresponds to TRBD2 (6 bases). The CDR3 DNA sequence: TGCGCCAGCAGCTGGGGGACTCGCGGGAACACCGGGGAGCTGTTTTTT. Encoded protein: CASSWGTRGNTGELFF.